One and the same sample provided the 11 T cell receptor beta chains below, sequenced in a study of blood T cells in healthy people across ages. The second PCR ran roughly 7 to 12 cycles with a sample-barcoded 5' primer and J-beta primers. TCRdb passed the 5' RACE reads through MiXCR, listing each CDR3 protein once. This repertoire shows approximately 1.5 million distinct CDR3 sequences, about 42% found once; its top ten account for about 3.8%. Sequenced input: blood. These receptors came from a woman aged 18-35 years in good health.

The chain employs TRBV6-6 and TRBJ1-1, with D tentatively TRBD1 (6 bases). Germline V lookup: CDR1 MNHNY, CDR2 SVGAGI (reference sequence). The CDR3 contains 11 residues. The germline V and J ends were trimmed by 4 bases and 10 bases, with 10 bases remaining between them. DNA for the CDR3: TGTGCCAGCAGTTTAGGGGGGGGAGCTTTCTTT. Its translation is CASSLGGGAFF.

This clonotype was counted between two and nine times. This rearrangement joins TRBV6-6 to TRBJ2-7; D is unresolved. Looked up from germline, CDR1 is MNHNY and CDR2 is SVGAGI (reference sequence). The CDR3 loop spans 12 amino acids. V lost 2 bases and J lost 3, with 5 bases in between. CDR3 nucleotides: TGTGCCAGCAGTTACCGACACTACGAGCAGTACTTC. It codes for CASSYRHYEQYF.

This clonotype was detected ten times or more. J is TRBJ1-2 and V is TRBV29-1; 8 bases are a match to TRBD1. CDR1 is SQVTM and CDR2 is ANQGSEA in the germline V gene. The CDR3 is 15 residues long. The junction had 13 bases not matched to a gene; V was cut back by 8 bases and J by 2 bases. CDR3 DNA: TGCAGCATCCGCCTACCGGGACAGGCGAACTATGGCTACACCTTC. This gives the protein CSIRLPGQANYGYTF.

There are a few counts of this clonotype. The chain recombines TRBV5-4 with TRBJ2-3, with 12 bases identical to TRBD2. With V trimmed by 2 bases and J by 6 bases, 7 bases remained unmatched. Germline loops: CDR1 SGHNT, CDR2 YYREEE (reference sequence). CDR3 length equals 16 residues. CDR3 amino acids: CASSFTLAGGLDTQYF. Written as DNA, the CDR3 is TGTGCCAGCAGCTTCACCCTAGCGGGGGGGCTGGATACGCAGTATTTT.

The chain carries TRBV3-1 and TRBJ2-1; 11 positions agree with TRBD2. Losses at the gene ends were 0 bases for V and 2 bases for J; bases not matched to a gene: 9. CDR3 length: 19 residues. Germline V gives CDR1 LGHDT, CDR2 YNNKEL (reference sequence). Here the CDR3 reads CASSQDGLAGGPAYNEQFF. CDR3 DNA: TGTGCCAGCAGCCAAGATGGGTTAGCGGGGGGGCCCGCCTACAATGAGCAGTTCTTC.

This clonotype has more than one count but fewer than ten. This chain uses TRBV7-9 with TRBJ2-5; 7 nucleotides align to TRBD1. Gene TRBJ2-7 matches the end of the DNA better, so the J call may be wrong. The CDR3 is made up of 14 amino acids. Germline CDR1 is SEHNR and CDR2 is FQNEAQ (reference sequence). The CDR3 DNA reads TGTGCCAGCAGATCCGGGACAGAGCGTTTCGAGCAGTACTTC. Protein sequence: CASRSGTERFEQYF.

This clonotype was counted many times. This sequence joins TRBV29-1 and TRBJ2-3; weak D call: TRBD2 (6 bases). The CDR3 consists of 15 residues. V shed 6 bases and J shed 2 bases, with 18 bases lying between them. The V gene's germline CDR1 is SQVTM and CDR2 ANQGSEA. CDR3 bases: TGCAGCGTGCGGGGCCTTAGCGAGAACACAGATACGCAGTATTTT. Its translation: CSVRGLSENTDTQYF.

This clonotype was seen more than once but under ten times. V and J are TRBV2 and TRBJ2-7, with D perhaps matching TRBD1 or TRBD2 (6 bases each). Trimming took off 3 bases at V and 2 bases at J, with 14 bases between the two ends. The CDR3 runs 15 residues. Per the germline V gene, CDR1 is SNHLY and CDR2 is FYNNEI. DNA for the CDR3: TGTGCCAGCAGTGATCCCCTGAGGGGGGCCTACGAGCAGTACTTC. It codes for CASSDPLRGAYEQYF.

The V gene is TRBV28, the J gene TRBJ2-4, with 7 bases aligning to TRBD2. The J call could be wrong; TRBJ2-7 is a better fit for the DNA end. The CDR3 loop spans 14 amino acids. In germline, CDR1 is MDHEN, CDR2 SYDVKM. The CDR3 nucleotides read TGTGCCAGCAGCAAAAACTGGGAGGGCTACGAGCAGTACTTC. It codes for CASSKNWEGYEQYF.

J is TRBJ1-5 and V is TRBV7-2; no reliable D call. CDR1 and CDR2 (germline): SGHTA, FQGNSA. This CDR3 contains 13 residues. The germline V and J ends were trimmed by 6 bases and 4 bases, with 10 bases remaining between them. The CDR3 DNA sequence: TGTGCCAGCAGGTCAAGTACGAATCAGCCCCAGCATTTT. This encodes CASRSSTNQPQHF.

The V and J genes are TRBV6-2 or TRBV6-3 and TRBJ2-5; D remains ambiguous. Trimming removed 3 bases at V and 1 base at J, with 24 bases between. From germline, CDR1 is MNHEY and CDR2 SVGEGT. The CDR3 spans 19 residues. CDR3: CASSYQVVTRRARQETQYF. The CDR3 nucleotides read TGTGCCAGCAGTTATCAGGTGGTCACCCGTAGGGCGCGCCAAGAGACCCAGTACTTC.